This entry describes one T cell receptor beta chain. The data originate from a study of control samples from healthy donors and cancer patients. Profiling relied on immunoSEQ multiplex PCR, and the TCRdb table lists in-frame clones only, not all of them. The sample lists some 140,000 clones, 89% seen once, with under 9% in the top ten. The CDR3 is made up of 13 amino acids. Per the germline V gene, CDR1 is MNHEY and CDR2 is SVGAGI. The chain is built from TRBV6-5 and TRBJ2-3, with 7 positions matching TRBD2. The source is a man aged 50 to 60 with head and neck cancer. The source material was PBMCs. CDR3 amino acids: CATSGVSTDTQYF. DNA for the CDR3: TGTGCGACGAGCGGGGTTAGCACAGATACGCAGTATTTT.